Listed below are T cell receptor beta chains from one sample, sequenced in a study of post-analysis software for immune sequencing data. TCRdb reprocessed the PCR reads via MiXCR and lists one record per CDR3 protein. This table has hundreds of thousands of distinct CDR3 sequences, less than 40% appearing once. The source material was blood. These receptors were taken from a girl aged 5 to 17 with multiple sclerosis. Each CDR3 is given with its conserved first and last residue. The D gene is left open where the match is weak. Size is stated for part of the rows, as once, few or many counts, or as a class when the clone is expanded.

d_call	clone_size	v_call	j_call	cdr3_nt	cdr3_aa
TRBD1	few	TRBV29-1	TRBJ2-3	TGCAGCGTTGTATCTTCGACAGGGTACACAGATACGCAGTATTTT	CSVVSSTGYTDTQYF
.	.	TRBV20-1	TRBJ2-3	TGCAGTGCTCCAGAGGGCGGGAACACAGATACGCAGTATTTT	CSAPEGGNTDTQYF
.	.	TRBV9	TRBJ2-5	TGTGCCAGCAGCGTAGACCTGCGGGAGACCCAGTACTTC	CASSVDLRETQYF
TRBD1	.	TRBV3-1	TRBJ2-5	TGTACCAGCAGCGGGACAGGGAGAGAGACCCAGTACTTC	CTSSGTGRETQYF
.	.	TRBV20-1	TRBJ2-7	TGCAGTGCTCCGGGACATTCACGGGGCCCCGAGCAGTACTTC	CSAPGHSRGPEQYF
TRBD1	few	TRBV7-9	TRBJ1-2	TGTGCCAGCAGCATCCGGGGACAGGGTTTCGAGGGCTACACCTTC	CASSIRGQGFEGYTF
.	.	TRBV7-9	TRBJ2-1	TGTGCCAGCAGCCCACTTATCCCGACGACGACCTTCAATGAGCAGTTCTTC	CASSPLIPTTTFNEQFF
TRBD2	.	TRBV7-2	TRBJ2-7	TGTGCCAGCAGCCCCGACCGGACTAGCGGGGCCTACGAGCAGTACTTC	CASSPDRTSGAYEQYF
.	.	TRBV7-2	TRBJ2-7	TGTGCCAGCAGCCGTCAAAGCTCCTACGAGCAGTACTTC	CASSRQSSYEQYF
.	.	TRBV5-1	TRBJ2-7	TGCGCCAGCAGCTTGGTAATGGGGGGTGATACCTACGAGCAGTACTTC	CASSLVMGGDTYEQYF